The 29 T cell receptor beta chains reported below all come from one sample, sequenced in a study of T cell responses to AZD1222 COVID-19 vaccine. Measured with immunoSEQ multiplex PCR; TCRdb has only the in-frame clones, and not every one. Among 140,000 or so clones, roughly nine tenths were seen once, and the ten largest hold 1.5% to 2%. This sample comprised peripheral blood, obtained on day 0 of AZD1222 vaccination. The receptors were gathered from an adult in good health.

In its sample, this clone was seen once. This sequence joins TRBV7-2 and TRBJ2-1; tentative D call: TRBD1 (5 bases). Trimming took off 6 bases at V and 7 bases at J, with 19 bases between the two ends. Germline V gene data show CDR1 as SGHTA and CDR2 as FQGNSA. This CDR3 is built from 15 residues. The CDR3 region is CASSPIGANFNEQFF. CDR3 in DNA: TGTGCCAGCAGTCCCATTGGGGCCAATTTTAATGAGCAGTTCTTC.

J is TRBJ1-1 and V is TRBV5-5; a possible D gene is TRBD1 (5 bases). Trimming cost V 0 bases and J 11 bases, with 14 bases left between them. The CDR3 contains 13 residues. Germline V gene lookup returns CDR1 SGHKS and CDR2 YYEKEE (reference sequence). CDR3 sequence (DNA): TGTGCCAGCAGCTTGGTGGACACCAGTGTGGCTTTCTTT. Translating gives CASSLVDTSVAFF.

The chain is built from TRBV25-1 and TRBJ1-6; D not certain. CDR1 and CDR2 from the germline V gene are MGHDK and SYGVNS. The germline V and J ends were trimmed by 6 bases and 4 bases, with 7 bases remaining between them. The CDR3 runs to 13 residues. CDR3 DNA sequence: TGTGCCAGCAGAGAGGTTTATAATTCACCCCTCCACTTT. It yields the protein CASREVYNSPLHF.

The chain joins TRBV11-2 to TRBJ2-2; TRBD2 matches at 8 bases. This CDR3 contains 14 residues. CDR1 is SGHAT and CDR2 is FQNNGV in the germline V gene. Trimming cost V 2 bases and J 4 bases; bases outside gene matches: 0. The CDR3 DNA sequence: TGTGCCAGCAGCTTACTAGCGGGCACCGGGGAGCTGTTTTTT. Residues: CASSLLAGTGELFF.

In DNA form, the CDR3 reads TGTGCCAGCAGTTTATGGACCCCTCTGAAGCGGGATATCTACGAGCAGTACTTC. Amino acid sequence: CASSLWTPLKRDIYEQYF. The V gene is TRBV28, the J gene TRBJ2-7, with TRBD2 identical over 7 bases. The V and J ends lost 0 bases and 3 bases, in that order; junction bases with no gene match: 14. The CDR3 has 18 amino acids. Germline loops: CDR1 MDHEN, CDR2 SYDVKM.

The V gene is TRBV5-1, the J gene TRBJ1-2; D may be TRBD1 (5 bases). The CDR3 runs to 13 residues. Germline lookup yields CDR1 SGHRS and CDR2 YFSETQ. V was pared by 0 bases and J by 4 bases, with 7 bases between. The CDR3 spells CASSLEGSYGYTF. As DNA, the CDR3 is TGCGCCAGCAGCTTGGAGGGGAGCTATGGCTACACCTTC.

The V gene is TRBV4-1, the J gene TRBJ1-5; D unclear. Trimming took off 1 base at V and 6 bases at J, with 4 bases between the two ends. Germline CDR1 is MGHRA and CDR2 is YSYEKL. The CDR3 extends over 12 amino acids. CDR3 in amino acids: CASSQVGQPQHF. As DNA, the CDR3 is TGCGCCAGCAGCCAAGTGGGTCAGCCCCAGCATTTT.

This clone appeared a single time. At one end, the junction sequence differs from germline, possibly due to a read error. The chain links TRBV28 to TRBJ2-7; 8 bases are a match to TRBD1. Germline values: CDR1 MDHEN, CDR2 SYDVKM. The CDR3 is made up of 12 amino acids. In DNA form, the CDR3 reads TGTGCCAGCCGTCCCTCGGGCAGGGGGCAGGACTTC. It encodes CASRPSGRGQDF. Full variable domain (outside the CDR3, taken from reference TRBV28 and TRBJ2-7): DVKVTQSSRYLVKRTGEKVFLECVQDMDHENMFWYRQDPGLGLRLIYFSYDVKMKEKGDIPEGYSVSREKKERFSLILESASTNQTSMYLCASRPSGRGQDFGPGTRLTVT.

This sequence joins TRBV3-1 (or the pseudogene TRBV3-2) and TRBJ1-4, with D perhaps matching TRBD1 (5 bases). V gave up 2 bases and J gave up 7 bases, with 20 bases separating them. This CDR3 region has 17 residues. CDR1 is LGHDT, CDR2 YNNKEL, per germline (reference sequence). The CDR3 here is CASSQYRRGVVAEKLFF. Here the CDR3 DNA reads TGTGCCAGCAGCCAATACAGAAGAGGGGTTGTTGCTGAAAAACTGTTTTTT.

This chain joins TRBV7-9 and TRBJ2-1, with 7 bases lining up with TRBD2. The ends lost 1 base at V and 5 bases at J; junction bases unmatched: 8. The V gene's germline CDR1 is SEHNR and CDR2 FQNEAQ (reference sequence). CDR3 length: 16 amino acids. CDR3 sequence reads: CASSLVLGGVDNEQFF. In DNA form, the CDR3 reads TGTGCCAGCAGCTTAGTTTTGGGAGGGGTTGACAATGAGCAGTTCTTC. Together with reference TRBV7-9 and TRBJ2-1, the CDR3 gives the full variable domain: DTGVSQNPRHKITKRGQNVTFRCDPISEHNRLYWYRQTLGQGPEFLTYFQNEAQLEKSRLLSDRFSAERPKGSFSTLEIQRTEQGDSAMYLCASSLVLGGVDNEQFFGPGTRLTVL.

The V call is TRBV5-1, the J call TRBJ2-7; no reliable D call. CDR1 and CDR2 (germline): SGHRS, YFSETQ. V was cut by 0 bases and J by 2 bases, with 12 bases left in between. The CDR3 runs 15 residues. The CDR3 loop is CASSLGLTATYEQYF. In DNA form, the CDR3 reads TGCGCCAGCAGCTTGGGGCTTACGGCGACCTACGAGCAGTACTTC.

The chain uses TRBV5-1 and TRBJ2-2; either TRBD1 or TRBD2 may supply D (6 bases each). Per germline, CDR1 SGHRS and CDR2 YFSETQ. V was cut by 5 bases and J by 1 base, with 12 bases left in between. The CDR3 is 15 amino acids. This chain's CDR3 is CASSLQGLNTGELFF. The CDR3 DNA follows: TGCGCCAGCAGTTTACAGGGACTGAACACCGGGGAGCTGTTTTTT. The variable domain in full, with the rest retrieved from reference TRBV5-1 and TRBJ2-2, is KAGVTQTPRYLIKTRGQQVTLSCSPISGHRSVSWYQQTPGQGLQFLFEYFSETQRNKGNFPGRFSGRQFSNSRSEMNVSTLELGDSALYLCASSLQGLNTGELFFGEGSRLTVL.

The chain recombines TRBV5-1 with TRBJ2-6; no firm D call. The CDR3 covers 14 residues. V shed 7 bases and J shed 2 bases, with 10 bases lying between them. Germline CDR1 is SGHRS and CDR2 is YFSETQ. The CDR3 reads CASGPSAGANVLTF. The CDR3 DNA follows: TGCGCCAGCGGGCCCTCCGCTGGGGCCAACGTCCTGACTTTC. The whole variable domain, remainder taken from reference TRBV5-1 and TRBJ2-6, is KAGVTQTPRYLIKTRGQQVTLSCSPISGHRSVSWYQQTPGQGLQFLFEYFSETQRNKGNFPGRFSGRQFSNSRSEMNVSTLELGDSALYLCASGPSAGANVLTFGAGSRLTVL.

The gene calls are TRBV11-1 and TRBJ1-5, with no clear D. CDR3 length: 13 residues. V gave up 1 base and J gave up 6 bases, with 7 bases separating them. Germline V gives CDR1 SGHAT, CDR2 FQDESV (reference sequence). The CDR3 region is CASSLGRSQPQHF. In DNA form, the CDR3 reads TGTGCCAGCAGCTTAGGTCGGAGTCAGCCCCAGCATTTT.

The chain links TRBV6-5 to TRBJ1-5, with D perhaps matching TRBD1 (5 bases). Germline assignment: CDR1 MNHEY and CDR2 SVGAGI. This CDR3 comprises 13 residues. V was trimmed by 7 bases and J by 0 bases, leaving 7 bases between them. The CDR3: CASKTVSNQPQHF. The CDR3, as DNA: TGTGCCAGCAAGACAGTTAGCAATCAGCCCCAGCATTTT.

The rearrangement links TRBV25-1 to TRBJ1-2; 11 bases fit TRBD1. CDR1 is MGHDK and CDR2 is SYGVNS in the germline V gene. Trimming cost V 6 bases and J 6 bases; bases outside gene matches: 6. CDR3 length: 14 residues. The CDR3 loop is CASRGTGGWNGYTF. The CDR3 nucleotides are TGTGCCAGCAGGGGGACAGGGGGTTGGAATGGCTACACCTTC.

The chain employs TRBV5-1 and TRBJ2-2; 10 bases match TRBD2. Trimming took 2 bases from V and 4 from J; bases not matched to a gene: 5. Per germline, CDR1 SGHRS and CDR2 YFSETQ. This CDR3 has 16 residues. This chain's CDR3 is CASSLAGGRVTGELFF. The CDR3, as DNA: TGCGCCAGCAGCTTAGCGGGGGGGCGAGTCACCGGGGAGCTGTTTTTT.

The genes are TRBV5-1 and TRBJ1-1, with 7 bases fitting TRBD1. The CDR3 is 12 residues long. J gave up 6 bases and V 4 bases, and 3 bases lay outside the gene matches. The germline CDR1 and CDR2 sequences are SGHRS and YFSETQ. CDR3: CASSTDRAEAFF. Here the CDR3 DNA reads TGCGCCAGCAGCACCGACAGGGCTGAAGCTTTCTTT. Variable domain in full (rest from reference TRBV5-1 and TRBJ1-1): KAGVTQTPRYLIKTRGQQVTLSCSPISGHRSVSWYQQTPGQGLQFLFEYFSETQRNKGNFPGRFSGRQFSNSRSEMNVSTLELGDSALYLCASSTDRAEAFFGQGTRLTVV.

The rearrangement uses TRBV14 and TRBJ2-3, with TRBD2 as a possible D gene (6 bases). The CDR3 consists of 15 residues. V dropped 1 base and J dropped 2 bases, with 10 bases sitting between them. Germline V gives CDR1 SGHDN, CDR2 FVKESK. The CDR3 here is CASSQGRGFTDTQYF. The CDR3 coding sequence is TGTGCCAGCAGCCAAGGGAGGGGCTTCACAGATACGCAGTATTTT.

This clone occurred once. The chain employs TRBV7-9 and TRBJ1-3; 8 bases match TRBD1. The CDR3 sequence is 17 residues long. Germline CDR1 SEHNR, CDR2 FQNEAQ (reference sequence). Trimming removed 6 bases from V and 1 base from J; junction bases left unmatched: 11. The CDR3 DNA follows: TGTGCCAGCAGATCACCTCGGACAGGGCGGTCTGGAAACACCATATATTTT. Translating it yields CASRSPRTGRSGNTIYF. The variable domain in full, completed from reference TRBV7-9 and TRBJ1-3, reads DTGVSQNPRHKITKRGQNVTFRCDPISEHNRLYWYRQTLGQGPEFLTYFQNEAQLEKSRLLSDRFSAERPKGSFSTLEIQRTEQGDSAMYLCASRSPRTGRSGNTIYFGEGSWLTVV.

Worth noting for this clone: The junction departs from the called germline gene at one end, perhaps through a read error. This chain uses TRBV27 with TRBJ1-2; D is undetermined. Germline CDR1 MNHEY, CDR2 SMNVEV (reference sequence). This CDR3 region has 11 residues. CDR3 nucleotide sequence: TGTGCCAGCAGTTTATCTGCGGGCTCCAGATTC. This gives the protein CASSLSAGSRF.

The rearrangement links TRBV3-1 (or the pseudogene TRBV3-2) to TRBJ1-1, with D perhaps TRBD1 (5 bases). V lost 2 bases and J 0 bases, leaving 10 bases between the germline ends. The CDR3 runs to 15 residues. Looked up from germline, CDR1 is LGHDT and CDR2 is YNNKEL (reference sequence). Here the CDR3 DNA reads TGTGCCAGCAGCCAATTGGGACGTCTGAACACTGAAGCTTTCTTT. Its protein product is CASSQLGRLNTEAFF.

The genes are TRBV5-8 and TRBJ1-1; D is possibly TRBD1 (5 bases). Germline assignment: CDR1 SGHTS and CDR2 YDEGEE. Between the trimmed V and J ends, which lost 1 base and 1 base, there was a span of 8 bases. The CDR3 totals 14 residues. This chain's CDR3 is CASSLKDRNTEAFF. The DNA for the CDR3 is TGTGCCAGCAGCTTGAAAGACAGGAACACTGAAGCTTTCTTT. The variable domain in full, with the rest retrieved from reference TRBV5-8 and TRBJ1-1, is EAGVTQSPTHLIKTRGQQATLRCSPISGHTSVYWYQQALGLGLQFLLWYDEGEERNRGNFPPRFSGRQFPNYSSELNVNALELEDSALYLCASSLKDRNTEAFFGQGTRLTVV.

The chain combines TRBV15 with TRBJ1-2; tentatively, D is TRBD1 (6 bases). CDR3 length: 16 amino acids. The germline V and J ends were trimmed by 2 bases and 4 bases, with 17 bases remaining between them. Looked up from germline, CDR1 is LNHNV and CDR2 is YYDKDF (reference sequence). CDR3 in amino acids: CATSRPIQGVSYGYTF. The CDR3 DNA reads TGTGCCACCAGCAGACCTATACAGGGAGTAAGCTATGGCTACACCTTC.

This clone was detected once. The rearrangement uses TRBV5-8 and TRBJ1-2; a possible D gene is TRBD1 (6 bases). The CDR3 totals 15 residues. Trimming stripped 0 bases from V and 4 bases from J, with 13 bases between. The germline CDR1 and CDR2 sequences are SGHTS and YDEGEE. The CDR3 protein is CASSLVGQGTYGYTF. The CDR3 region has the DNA TGTGCCAGCAGCTTGGTAGGGCAGGGGACCTATGGCTACACCTTC.

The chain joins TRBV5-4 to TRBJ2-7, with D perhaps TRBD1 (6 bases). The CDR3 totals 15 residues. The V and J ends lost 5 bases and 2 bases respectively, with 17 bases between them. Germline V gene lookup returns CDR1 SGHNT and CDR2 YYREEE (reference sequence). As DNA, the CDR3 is TGTGCCAGCAGTCTCCAGGGGCAGGGAGCCTACGAGCAGTACTTC. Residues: CASSLQGQGAYEQYF.

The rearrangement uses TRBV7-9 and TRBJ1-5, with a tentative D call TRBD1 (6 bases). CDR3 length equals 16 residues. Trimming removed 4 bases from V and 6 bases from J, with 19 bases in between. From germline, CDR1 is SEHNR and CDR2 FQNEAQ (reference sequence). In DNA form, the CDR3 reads TGTGCCAGCAGCTCTTCCGGGACACTCAACCGTCAGCCCCAGCATTTT. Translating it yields CASSSSGTLNRQPQHF.

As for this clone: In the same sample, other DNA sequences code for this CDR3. The CDR3 DNA follows: TGTGCCAGTAGTATTCGGGGGGACACTGAAGCTTTCTTT. Translating it yields CASSIRGDTEAFF. The rearrangement joins TRBV19 to TRBJ1-1, with D perhaps TRBD1 (5 bases). V dropped 3 bases and J dropped 3 bases, with 8 bases sitting between them. CDR3 length: 13 amino acids. Germline V gives CDR1 LNHDA, CDR2 SQIVND (reference sequence).

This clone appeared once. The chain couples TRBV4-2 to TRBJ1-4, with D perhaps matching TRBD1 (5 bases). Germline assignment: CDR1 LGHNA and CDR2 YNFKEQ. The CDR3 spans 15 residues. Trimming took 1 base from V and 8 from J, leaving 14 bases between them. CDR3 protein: CASSQGDRQGEKLFF. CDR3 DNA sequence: TGTGCCAGCAGCCAAGGGGACCGGCAAGGAGAAAAACTGTTTTTT.